These 12 T cell receptor beta chains share one sample of origin, sequenced in a study of T cells in Graves' hyperthyroidism and ophthalmopathy (dated by TCRdb to about 2019). The library was made by multiplex PCR. Instrument used: Illumina HiSeq 2000. Amplification of TCR beta CDR3 regions was carried out from RNA transcripts. The first round of RT-PCR for the TCR CDR3 was performed with the HTBI primer set and the Qiagen OneStep RT-PCR kit. TCRdb's own reprocessing of the public reads used fastp at Q25 and MiXCR and kept productive beta chains. Every distinct CDR3 protein forms one entry, paired with its most common genes and DNA. The sample table lists around 430,000 distinct CDR3 sequences, about 15% of them with a count of one. The ten largest clones add up to 30% to 35% of the sample. Input material: blood. The origin of the receptors is a woman aged 30 to 39 with Graves' hyperthyroidism.

This clonotype was seen only a few times. One junction end does not reproduce the germline sequence, and a read error may be involved. V usage is TRBV30 and J usage is TRBJ2-4, with no clear D. The V gene's germline CDR1 is GTSNPN and CDR2 SVGIG (reference sequence). The CDR3 contains 14 residues. The CDR3 coding sequence is TGTGCCTGGAGCGTATCGAGAGCCAAAGACATTCAGTACTTC. Protein: CAWSVSRAKDIQYF.

This chain uses TRBV12-3 or TRBV12-4 with TRBJ2-1; unclear D gene. The CDR3 is 14 residues long. The germline V and J ends were trimmed by 6 bases and 7 bases, with 16 bases remaining between them. The CDR3 DNA reads as TGTGCCAGCAGGTACGGTCCCTCGCGGAATGAGCAGTTCTTC. Its protein product is CASRYGPSRNEQFF.

V is TRBV6-5 and J is TRBJ1-4; no reliable D call. V was clipped by 5 bases and J by 8 bases, with 12 bases between them. This CDR3 has 13 residues. Looked up from germline, CDR1 is MNHEY and CDR2 is SVGAGI. CDR3: CASSNRFGEKLFF. The CDR3 coding sequence is TGTGCCAGCAGTAACAGATTTGGGGAAAAACTGTTTTTT.

J is TRBJ2-7 and V is TRBV5-1; 7 bases match TRBD2. This CDR3 comprises 16 residues. In germline, CDR1 is SGHRS, CDR2 YFSETQ. Trimming at V came to 4 bases and at J to 0 bases, leaving 10 bases not matched to a gene. CDR3 loop: CASSRDGRGSSYEQYF. CDR3 in DNA: TGCGCCAGCAGCCGAGATGGTCGCGGGAGCTCCTACGAGCAGTACTTC.

About this clonotype itself: This may stem from a read error, because a much larger clone lies one nucleotide away. The V gene is TRBV2, the J gene TRBJ2-1; weak D call: TRBD2 (6 bases). Germline loops: CDR1 SNHLY, CDR2 FYNNEI. The CDR3 runs 16 residues. Between the trimmed V and J ends, which lost 5 bases and 5 bases, there was a span of 19 bases. For the CDR3, the DNA is TGTGCCAGCAGTTCCGGGGGAGTGGGGATTGACAATGAGCAGTTCTTC. Residues: CASSSGGVGIDNEQFF.

There are a few counts of this clonotype. The chain uses TRBV2 and TRBJ1-2, with D unclear. CDR3 length: 13 residues. Trimming shortened V by 1 base and J by 8 bases, and 11 bases separated the two germline ends. Germline V gene data show CDR1 as SNHLY and CDR2 as FYNNEI. The CDR3 region has the DNA TGTGCCAGCAGTGAAGGGTATGCCGAAGGCTACACCTTC. Protein product: CASSEGYAEGYTF.

This clonotype has a count of ten or more. V and J are TRBV10-3 and TRBJ2-5, with 9 bases fitting TRBD1. V gave up 6 bases and J gave up 5 bases; unmatched junction bases: 7. The CDR3 runs to 14 residues. Germline CDR1 reads ENHRY; CDR2 reads SYGVKD. The chain's CDR3 is CAIRSDRGEETQYF. As DNA, the CDR3 is TGTGCCATCAGGTCCGACAGGGGGGAGGAGACCCAGTACTTC.

Ten or more counts support this clonotype. V is TRBV18 and J is TRBJ1-1, with no clear D. In germline, CDR1 is KGHSH, CDR2 LQKENI. V was shortened by 1 base and J by 4 bases, with 10 bases between the two germline ends. This CDR3 contains 14 residues. As DNA, the CDR3 is TGTGCCAGCTCACCACAGGTGGAGGCCACTGAAGCTTTCTTT. Translation: CASSPQVEATEAFF.

The table lists this clonotype with many counts. The V and J genes are TRBV3-1 and TRBJ1-1; D is ambiguous. CDR3 length equals 14 residues. CDR1 and CDR2 (germline): LGHDT, YNNKEL (reference sequence). V was shortened by 1 base and J by 7 bases, with 13 bases between the two germline ends. Written as DNA, the CDR3 is TGTGCCAGCAGCCAAGGGATCGGCGTTAATGAAGCTTTCTTT. This translates into CASSQGIGVNEAFF. Variable domain in full (rest from reference TRBV3-1 and TRBJ1-1): DTAVSQTPKYLVTQMGNDKSIKCEQNLGHDTMYWYKQDSKKFLKIMFSYNNKELIINETVPNRFSPKSPDKAHLNLHINSLELGDSAVYFCASSQGIGVNEAFFGQGTRLTVV.

The chain combines TRBV4-1 with TRBJ2-3, with 8 bases identical to TRBD2. CDR1 is MGHRA and CDR2 is YSYEKL in the germline V gene. The CDR3 contains 16 residues. V was clipped by 2 bases and J by 0 bases; unmatched bases: 4. The DNA of the CDR3 is TGCGCCAGCAGCCAACTAAGCGGGAGTAGCACAGATACGCAGTATTTT. Translation gives CASSQLSGSSTDTQYF.

This clonotype showed up many times. The chain uses TRBV13 and TRBJ2-3; TRBD2 matches 7 bases. CDR1 is PRHDT and CDR2 is FYEKMQ in the germline V gene (reference sequence). With V trimmed by 4 bases and J by 7 bases, 11 bases remained unmatched. The CDR3 has 15 residues. CDR3 in amino acids: CASSSRPGTTYTQYF. In DNA, the CDR3 is TGTGCCAGCAGCTCTAGACCCGGGACTACATATACGCAGTATTTT.

This clonotype was counted ten times or more. The J gene is TRBJ2-7, the V gene TRBV20-1; 10 nucleotides line up with TRBD2. This CDR3 has 15 amino acids. Germline loops: CDR1 DFQATT, CDR2 SNEGSKA (reference sequence). Trimming removed 1 base from V and 0 bases from J; junction bases left unmatched: 3. The CDR3 sequence is CSARGPSGSSYEQYF. In DNA, the CDR3 is TGCAGTGCTAGAGGTCCTAGCGGGAGCTCCTACGAGCAGTACTTC.